This T cell receptor beta chain is from a study of T cells in Graves' hyperthyroidism and ophthalmopathy (dated by TCRdb to the late 2010s). Background on the whole study: Peripheral blood was collected at initial diagnosis, before any treatment. The paper reports TCR Vbeta CDR3 sequencing of some 140 peripheral blood samples: some 41 ophthalmopathy, fewer than 80 hyperthyroidism and approximately 17 progressor patients. An independent validation cohort of around 20 hyperthyroidism patients and 17 patients who later progressed to ophthalmopathy tested prospective prediction of ophthalmopathy. To identify distinguishing TCR V-J signatures, a discovery cohort of some 99 patients was used, comprising 43 with Graves' ophthalmopathy and 55 to 65 with stable Graves' hyperthyroidism. Thyroid tissue and blood T-cell repertoires from six Graves' hyperthyroidism patients were also compared in the study. The approximately 100 discovery patients were divided at random into training and test sets in a 7:3 ratio. After blood sampling, hyperthyroidism patients were treated with methimazole at a starting dose of 30 mg daily, and ophthalmopathy patients were treated with high-dose intravenous methylprednisolone.

As encoded in the germline V gene (reference sequence), CDR1 is DFQATT while CDR2 is SNEGSKA. Reading from cysteine to phenylalanine, the CDR3 counts 10 amino acids. Only the CDR3 portion is preserved as DNA: 30 bases, with reading frame beginning at the first base. Relative to germline, V is 7 bases shorter and J is 7 bases shorter, with 10 bases between their ends. As regards this clonotype: Its antigen is still unknown. The input lacks base qualities; no much larger clone sits a single base away.

The full study reports these points: Most expanded thyroid clonotypes (frequency above 0.001) were also found in blood, which suggests that blood repertoires may mirror thyroid immune responses. In cross-validation, a model built on a 13 V-J signature told ophthalmopathy apart from stable hyperthyroidism with approximately 91% sensitivity and roughly 82% specificity, and in testing the same model reached 80%/75%. No statistical method was used to fix the sample size in advance, and group allocation was not hidden from the investigators. During validation, the model predicted progression to ophthalmopathy a median of about 6.5 months ahead of onset, with more than 55% sensitivity and about 72% specificity.

Stable Graves' hyperthyroidism was defined as no progression to ophthalmopathy during 18 months of follow-up. Hyperthyroidism patients were aged 18 to 65 years and newly diagnosed, with disease duration of less than 2 months. The study excluded patients with uncontrolled infections, other autoimmune diseases, pregnancy or lactation. Diagnoses were based on clinical symptoms, serum thyroxine and TRAb, thyroid ultrasound and orbital computed tomography. PBMCs were separated from 8 to 10 ml of fresh peripheral blood using Ficoll-Paque density gradient centrifugation. Trizol reagent was used to extract total RNA, and RNA quality was then checked on an Agilent 2100 Bioanalyzer. Amplification of TCR beta CDR3 regions was carried out from RNA transcripts. The TCR CDR3 was subjected to a first round of RT-PCR using the HTBI primer set and the Qiagen OneStep RT-PCR kit. The libraries were constructed in a second round of multiplex PCR and then size-selected and purified. The libraries were sequenced on an Illumina HiSeq2000 using paired-end 100 bp reads. Regarding the original processing steps: SOAPnuke was used to process the raw data, with reads discarded if the reads contained adapters or uncalled bases, had a mean Phred below 15, or lacked an exact constant-primer or identifier match. High-quality paired reads were merged with COPE v1.2.5, and unique nucleotide sequences were defined as clonotypes. MiTCR v1.1 was used to align clonotypes to the IMGT TRBV, TRBD and TRBJ reference segments. Only V-J combinations with frequency above 0.0001, covering 99% to 99.2% of repertoires, were analysed. The TCS score was defined as the ratio of F50 (clonal expansion) to E x V (chaos), calculated using BLOSUM62-based TCRdist between CDR3 peptides within each V-J. Welch's t-statistics and random forest reduced roughly 530 V-J features to 10 to 15, which were used in a naive Bayes classifier (R e1071). Using fastp trimming at Q25 and MiXCR clonotype assembly, TCRdb reanalyzed the public sequencing data and kept in-frame beta chains. Each entry is one CDR3 protein sequence, shown with its most common DNA and genes. The V and J calls and clone size come from TCRdb's table, not from the authors' own analysis. Present in this sample are around 340,000 distinct CDR3 sequences, approximately 15% of which were seen just once. The ten largest clones take up approximately 23% of the sample.

Sequenced material: blood. The chain links TRBV20-1 with TRBJ2-5; the D gene is perhaps TRBD2, from 5 matching bases. The origin of this receptor is a woman aged 30 to 39 with Graves' hyperthyroidism. This receptor has the CDR3 CSVRAATQYF. The bases read TGCAGTGTACGAGCGGCGACCCAGTACTTC.